What follows are 5 T cell receptor beta chains derived from one specimen sequenced in a study of control samples from healthy donors and cancer patients. Libraries were prepared by immunoSEQ multiplex PCR; TCRdb keeps only in-frame clonotypes and omits some of them. This repertoire shows 100,000 or so clones, more than 75% found once; its top ten account for 15% to 20%. Sequences were obtained from blood. These receptors were taken from a woman in her forties or fifties in good health.

This clone was seen only once. The rearrangement joins TRBV5-1 to TRBJ1-3; 9 bases are a match to TRBD1. The CDR3 spans 16 residues. The ends lost 0 bases at V and 4 bases at J; junction bases unmatched: 5. Germline CDR1 and CDR2: SGHRS and YFSETQ. CDR3: CASSLASTGGGNTIYF. The CDR3 bases are TGCGCCAGCAGCTTGGCGTCGACAGGGGGAGGAAACACCATATATTTT.

The rearrangement links TRBV4-1 to TRBJ2-5; D gene uncertain. CDR3 length equals 16 residues. Germline assignment: CDR1 MGHRA and CDR2 YSYEKL. V was trimmed by 0 bases and J by 5 bases, leaving 16 bases between them. The CDR3: CASSQEFVSMGETQYF. The DNA of the CDR3 is TGCGCCAGCAGCCAAGAATTTGTGTCGATGGGGGAGACCCAGTACTTC.

CDR3 bases: TGCGCCAGCAGCTTGGCCATTTCGGGGGTGAGGGAGCAGTACTTC. Protein sequence: CASSLAISGVREQYF. The genes are TRBV5-1 and TRBJ2-7, with D possibly TRBD2 on 6 matching bases. Germline V gene lookup returns CDR1 SGHRS and CDR2 YFSETQ. Trimming took 0 bases from V and 7 from J, leaving 17 bases between them. The CDR3 spans 15 residues.

This clone was detected once. CDR3 in DNA: TGCAGCGTTGAGCTGGGACAGTTCACAGATACGCAGTATTTT. Translated: CSVELGQFTDTQYF. The rearrangement uses TRBV29-1 and TRBJ2-3; 7 bases align to TRBD1. This CDR3 has 14 amino acids. J gave up 2 bases and V 3 bases, and 5 bases lay outside the gene matches. Germline values: CDR1 SQVTM, CDR2 ANQGSEA.

The rearrangement uses TRBV7-9 and TRBJ2-2; maybe TRBD2 (6 bases). Germline V gene data show CDR1 as SEHNR and CDR2 as FQNEAQ (reference sequence). This CDR3 region has 18 residues. Trimming took 6 bases from V and 2 from J, leaving 22 bases between them. The CDR3 protein is CASRPPGAGRKNTGELFF. The CDR3 coding sequence is TGTGCCAGCAGGCCCCCCGGGGCGGGACGAAAAAACACCGGGGAGCTGTTTTTT.